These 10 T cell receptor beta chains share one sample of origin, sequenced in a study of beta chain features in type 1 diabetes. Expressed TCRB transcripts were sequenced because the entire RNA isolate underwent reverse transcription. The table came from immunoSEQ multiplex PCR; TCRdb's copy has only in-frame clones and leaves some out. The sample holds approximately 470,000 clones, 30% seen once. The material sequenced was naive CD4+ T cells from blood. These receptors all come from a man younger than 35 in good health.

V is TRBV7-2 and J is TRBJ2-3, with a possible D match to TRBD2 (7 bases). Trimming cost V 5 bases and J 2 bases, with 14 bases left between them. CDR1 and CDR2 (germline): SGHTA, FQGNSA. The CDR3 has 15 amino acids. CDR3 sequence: CASSLRGGDTDTQYF. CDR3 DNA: TGTGCCAGCAGCCTACGAGGGGGGGACACAGATACGCAGTATTTT.

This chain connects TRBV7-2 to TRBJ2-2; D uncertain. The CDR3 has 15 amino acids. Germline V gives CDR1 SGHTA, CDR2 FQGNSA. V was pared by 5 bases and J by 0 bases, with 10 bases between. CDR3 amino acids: CASSGPLANTGELFF. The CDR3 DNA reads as TGTGCCAGCAGCGGGCCTCTAGCGAACACCGGGGAGCTGTTTTTT.

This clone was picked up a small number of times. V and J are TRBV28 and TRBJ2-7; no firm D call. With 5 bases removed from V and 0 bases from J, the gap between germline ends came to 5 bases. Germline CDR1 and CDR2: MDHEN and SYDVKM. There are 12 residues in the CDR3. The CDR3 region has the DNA TGTGCCAGCAGTACGGCCTCCTACGAGCAGTACTTC. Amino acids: CASSTASYEQYF.

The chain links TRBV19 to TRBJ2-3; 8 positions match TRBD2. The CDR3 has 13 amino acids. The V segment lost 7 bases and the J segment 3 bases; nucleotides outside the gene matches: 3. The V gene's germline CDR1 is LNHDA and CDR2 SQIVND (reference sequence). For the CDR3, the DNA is TGTGCCAGTACCATAGCGGGAACAGATACGCAGTATTTT. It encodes CASTIAGTDTQYF. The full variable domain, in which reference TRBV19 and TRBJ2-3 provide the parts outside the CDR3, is DGGITQSPKYLFRKEGQNVTLSCEQNLNHDAMYWYRQDPGQGLRLIYYSQIVNDFQKGDIAEGYSVSREKKESFPLTVTSAQKNPTAFYLCASTIAGTDTQYFGPGTRLTVL.

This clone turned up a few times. The CDR3 sequence is CASSITRTEQFF. As DNA, the CDR3 is TGTGCCAGTAGTATAACTAGAACTGAGCAGTTCTTC. The chain combines TRBV19 with TRBJ2-1; weak D call: TRBD2 (5 bases). Germline-derived CDR1 and CDR2 are LNHDA and SQIVND (reference sequence). V was clipped by 2 bases and J by 9 bases, with 8 bases between them. This CDR3 is 12 amino acids long.

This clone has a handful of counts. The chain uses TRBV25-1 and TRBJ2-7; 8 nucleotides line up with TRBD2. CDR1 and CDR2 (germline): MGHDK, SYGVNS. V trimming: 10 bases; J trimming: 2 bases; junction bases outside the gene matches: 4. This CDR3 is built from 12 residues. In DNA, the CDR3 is TGTGCCACTCGGGGGGGAACCTACGAGCAGTACTTC. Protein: CATRGGTYEQYF.

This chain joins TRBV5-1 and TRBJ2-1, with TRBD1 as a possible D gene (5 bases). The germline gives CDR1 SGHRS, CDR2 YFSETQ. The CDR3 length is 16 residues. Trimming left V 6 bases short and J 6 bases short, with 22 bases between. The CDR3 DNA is TGCGCCAGCAAGATGGCCCCAGAATATGGGGCCAATGAGCAGTTCTTC. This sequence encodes CASKMAPEYGANEQFF.

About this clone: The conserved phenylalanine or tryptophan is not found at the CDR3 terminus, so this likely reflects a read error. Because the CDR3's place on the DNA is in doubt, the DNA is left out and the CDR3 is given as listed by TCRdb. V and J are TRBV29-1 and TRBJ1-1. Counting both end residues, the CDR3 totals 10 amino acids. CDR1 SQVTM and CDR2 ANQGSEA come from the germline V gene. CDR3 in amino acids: CSVEGARVGN.

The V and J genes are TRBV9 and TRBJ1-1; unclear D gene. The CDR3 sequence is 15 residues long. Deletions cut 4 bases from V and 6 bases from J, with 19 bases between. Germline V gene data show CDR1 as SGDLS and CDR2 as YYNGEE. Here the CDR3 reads CASSPQIEGVAEAFF. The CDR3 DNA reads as TGTGCCAGCAGCCCCCAGATCGAGGGAGTAGCTGAAGCTTTCTTT. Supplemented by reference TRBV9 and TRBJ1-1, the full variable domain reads DSGVTQTPKHLITATGQRVTLRCSPRSGDLSVYWYQQSLDQGLQFLIQYYNGEERAKGNILERFSAQQFPDLHSELNLSSLELGDSALYFCASSPQIEGVAEAFFGQGTRLTVV.

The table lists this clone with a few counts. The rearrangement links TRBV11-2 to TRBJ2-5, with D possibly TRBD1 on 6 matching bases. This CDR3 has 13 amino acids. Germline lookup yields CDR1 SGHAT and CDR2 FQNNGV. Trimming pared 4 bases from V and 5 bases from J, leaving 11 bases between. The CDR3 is CASSSGQVETQYF. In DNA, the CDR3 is TGTGCCAGCAGCTCGGGACAAGTGGAGACCCAGTACTTC.